One and the same sample provided the 24 T cell receptor beta chains below, sequenced in a study of CXCR3-negative and CXCR3-positive naive CD8 T cells. These TCRs are of unknown antigen specificity. Study-wide results and caveats: Hydrophobicity of TRB CDR3s was greater in CXCR3-positive naive cells than in CXCR3-negative naive cells.

UMI-tagged TRB cDNA libraries were built via 5' RACE. TCRdb reprocessed the 5' RACE reads and reports one entry per CDR3 protein, with no DNA. The sample has around 160,000 distinct CDR3 sequences. Sequencing was performed on naive CXCR3+ CD8+ T cells from blood. Subset denoted: CD45RO-CCR7+CD27+CD95- naive CD8+ T cells expressing CXCR3 (TNR3+). Receptor source: a human donor in good health. Some clones in this sample may be carry-over from other donors' samples.

V and J are TRBV7-9 and TRBJ1-1. The germline V gene encodes CDR1 SEHNR and CDR2 FQNEAQ (reference sequence). This CDR3 is 15 amino acids long. The CDR3: CASSSNHGVNTEVFF.

This chain links TRBV2 with TRBJ2-5; TCRdb lists TRBD2, though no DNA is available to test this call. This CDR3 region has 16 residues. Germline loops: CDR1 SNHLY, CDR2 FYNNEI. The CDR3 loop reads CASSDIISTTQETQYF. Based on the CDR3 plus reference TRBV2 and TRBJ2-5, the full variable domain is EPEVTQTPSHQVTQMGQEVILRCVPISNHLYFYWYRQILGQKVEFLVSFYNNEISEKSEIFDDQFSVERPDGSNFTLKIRSTKLEDSAMYFCASSDIISTTQETQYFGPGTRLLVL.

The genes are TRBV7-9 and TRBJ2-3. The germline V gene has CDR1 SEHNR and CDR2 FQNEAQ (reference sequence). The CDR3 sequence is 14 residues long. This chain's CDR3 is CASSNQLSTDTQYF.

The chain employs TRBV12-3 or TRBV12-4 and TRBJ2-3. The CDR3 is 12 amino acids. The CDR3 protein is CASSVLPDTQYF.

This chain joins TRBV7-2 and TRBJ2-3; TCRdb's D call of TRBD2 is untestable without DNA. The CDR3 covers 12 residues. Germline V lookup: CDR1 SGHTA, CDR2 FQGNSA. This CDR3 reads CASSESAGRQYF.

This sequence joins TRBV4-1 and TRBJ2-7; the TCRdb call, TRBD1, lacks DNA for checking. The germline gives CDR1 MGHRA, CDR2 YSYEKL. This CDR3 is built from 15 residues. This CDR3 is CASSLHGQGTYEQYF.

J is TRBJ2-1 and V is TRBV7-3; with no DNA, the TCRdb D assignment of TRBD2 cannot be verified. Germline-derived CDR1 and CDR2 are SGHTA and FQGTGA. The CDR3 consists of 16 residues. The CDR3 loop reads CASSSLAGSSYNEQFF.

The rearrangement uses TRBV29-1 and TRBJ2-7. The CDR3 extends over 12 amino acids. Germline V lookup: CDR1 SQVTM, CDR2 ANQGSEA. CDR3 region: CSVEGDLHEQYF.

V gene TRBV12-3 or TRBV12-4 combines with J gene TRBJ2-1; TCRdb's D call, TRBD1, is unchecked because there is no DNA. The CDR3 contains 15 residues. The CDR3 reads CASSLGRGAYNEQFF.

This chain joins TRBV9 and TRBJ2-7; checking the TCRdb D call of TRBD2 is not possible without DNA. This CDR3 comprises 16 residues. The V gene's germline CDR1 is SGDLS and CDR2 YYNGEE. CDR3 in amino acids: CASSHFLAGPPYEQYF.

V is TRBV6-6 and J is TRBJ2-3; TCRdb reports TRBD1, a call that lacks DNA to check it against. Germline-derived CDR1 and CDR2 are MNHNY and SVGAGI (reference sequence). There are 15 residues in the CDR3. CDR3 sequence reads: CASSYPPDGVDTQYF.

The V call is TRBV4-1, the J call TRBJ2-7; the D call of TRBD1 rests on TCRdb alone, since no DNA is present to check it. The CDR3 covers 15 residues. CDR1 is MGHRA and CDR2 is YSYEKL in the germline V gene. The CDR3 here is CASSLDRLRVYEQYF.

The chain employs TRBV7-9 and TRBJ2-3; with no DNA, the TCRdb D assignment of TRBD1 cannot be verified. CDR1 is SEHNR and CDR2 is FQNEAQ in the germline V gene (reference sequence). This CDR3 region has 17 residues. The CDR3 loop is CASLFYGRDLQTDTQYF.

The chain carries TRBV20-1 and TRBJ2-7. CDR1 and CDR2 (germline): DFQATT, SNEGSKA (reference sequence). This CDR3 has 18 amino acids. CDR3 sequence: CSARQTIFISQVAYEQYF.

The chain is built from TRBV29-1 and TRBJ2-5; lacking DNA, the TRBD1 call made by TCRdb goes unchecked. The germline CDR1 and CDR2 sequences are SQVTM and ANQGSEA. The CDR3 runs 15 residues. The CDR3 spells CSVEDSRSFQETQYF.

The V call is TRBV20-1, the J call TRBJ2-1; absent DNA, TCRdb's TRBD2 call cannot be checked. CDR3 length equals 17 residues. Germline CDR1 is DFQATT and CDR2 is SNEGSKA (reference sequence). The CDR3: CSAMGLAGGPTYNEQFF.

The chain uses TRBV5-4 and TRBJ1-1; TCRdb returns TRBD1, unconfirmable since there is no DNA. Germline V gene sequence: CDR1 SGHNT, CDR2 YYREEE (reference sequence). The CDR3 spans 16 residues. The CDR3 region is CASSRNRDLENTEAFF.

This chain uses TRBV27 with TRBJ1-5; TCRdb indicates TRBD1, and absent DNA this call remains unverified. Germline values: CDR1 MNHEY, CDR2 SMNVEV (reference sequence). The CDR3 extends over 14 amino acids. The CDR3 region is CASSRGGGNQPQHF.

The V call is TRBV6-5, the J call TRBJ2-2. The CDR3 sequence is 14 residues long. Germline V gene data show CDR1 as MNHEY and CDR2 as SVGAGI. CDR3 protein: CASSKGSATGELFF.

J is TRBJ2-1 and V is TRBV5-1. The CDR3 runs to 14 residues. Germline V CDR1 and CDR2: SGHRS, YFSETQ. The CDR3 reads CASMEQSSYNEQFF.

V usage is TRBV29-1 and J usage is TRBJ2-7. This CDR3 contains 13 residues. The germline V gene has CDR1 SQVTM and CDR2 ANQGSEA. The CDR3 sequence: CSVLRQGPYEQYF.

The chain employs TRBV4-2 and TRBJ2-2; the D call of TRBD1 rests on TCRdb alone, since no DNA is present to check it. The CDR3 runs to 16 residues. The V gene's germline CDR1 is LGHNA and CDR2 YNFKEQ. CDR3 amino acids: CASSQDSVRVAGELFF.

V gene TRBV7-9 combines with J gene TRBJ1-1. The V gene's germline CDR1 is SEHNR and CDR2 FQNEAQ (reference sequence). The CDR3 is 14 residues long. CDR3 sequence: CASSPTGPNTEAFF.

This sequence joins TRBV29-1 and TRBJ2-3; TCRdb names TRBD1, which stays unverified in the absence of DNA. Germline V gene lookup returns CDR1 SQVTM and CDR2 ANQGSEA. The CDR3 has 14 amino acids. The CDR3: CSVADREGTDTQYF.